One sample yielded the 23 T cell receptor beta chains listed below, sequenced in a study of cytomegalovirus exposure and HLA in healthy donors. The PCR had 60 Vbeta and 13 Jbeta primers. The table came from immunoSEQ multiplex PCR; TCRdb's copy has only in-frame clones and leaves some out. The repertoire consists of 200,000 or so clones, with about 81% occurring once and the leading ten covering 2.7%. Sequenced input: PBMCs. All receptors come from a middle-aged woman in good health and CMV-seronegative.

The V call is TRBV7-8, the J call TRBJ1-1; TRBD1 is a possible D gene (6 bases). The CDR3 runs to 15 residues. CDR1 and CDR2 (germline): SGHVS, FQNEAQ. V was clipped by 1 base and J by 0 bases, with 9 bases between them. This CDR3 reads CASSLDTGLNTEAFF. As DNA, the CDR3 is TGTGCCAGCAGCTTAGATACAGGGCTGAACACTGAAGCTTTCTTT. Full variable domain (outside the CDR3, taken from reference TRBV7-8 and TRBJ1-1): GAGVSQSPRYKVAKRGQDVALRCDPISGHVSLFWYQQALGQGPEFLTYFQNEAQLDKSGLPSDRFFAERPEGSVSTLKIQRTQQEDSAVYLCASSLDTGLNTEAFFGQGTRLTVV.

This clone has a handful of counts. This rearrangement joins TRBV5-4 to TRBJ1-2; D is ambiguous. This CDR3 contains 13 residues. In germline, CDR1 is SGHNT, CDR2 YYREEE (reference sequence). Deletions cut 5 bases from V and 8 bases from J, with 16 bases between. The CDR3 region is CASRDFWAQGYTF. DNA for the CDR3: TGTGCCAGCAGGGATTTTTGGGCTCAGGGCTACACCTTC.

The V and J genes are TRBV4-1 and TRBJ2-7, with a weak D call TRBD1 (5 bases). Germline values: CDR1 MGHRA, CDR2 YSYEKL. This CDR3 region has 14 residues. V was trimmed by 0 bases and J by 5 bases, leaving 11 bases between them. The CDR3 DNA reads TGCGCCAGCAGCCAAGATCGCAGGGTAGACGAGCAGTACTTC. This codes for CASSQDRRVDEQYF.

The table lists this clone with a few counts. This chain connects TRBV18 to TRBJ1-6; 8 bases line up with TRBD1. After removal of 2 bases from V and 6 bases from J, the junction contained 6 bases not matched to a gene. The CDR3 length is 16 residues. Germline CDR1 is KGHSH and CDR2 is LQKENI. The CDR3 region is CASSPTTGQGNSPLHF. The CDR3 region has the DNA TGTGCCAGCTCACCAACAACAGGACAGGGTAATTCACCCCTCCACTTT.

J is TRBJ2-1 and V is TRBV6-5; TRBD1 matches at 7 bases. The CDR3 has 15 amino acids. The V gene end was trimmed by 5 bases and the J gene end by 4 bases; junction bases not matched to a gene: 8. The germline CDR1 and CDR2 sequences are MNHEY and SVGAGI. CDR3 DNA: TGTGCCAGCAGTCCGGGACAGCCAATTTACAATGAGCAGTTCTTC. Its translation: CASSPGQPIYNEQFF.

The genes are TRBV5-1 and TRBJ2-7; D is perhaps TRBD2 (5 bases). CDR1 and CDR2 from the germline V gene are SGHRS and YFSETQ. Trimming left V 3 bases short and J 12 bases short, with 13 bases between. The CDR3 contains 11 residues. DNA of the CDR3: TGCGCCAGCAGCTCGGAAGCGGTGGTGTACTTC. As protein: CASSSEAVVYF.

The chain is built from TRBV5-1 and TRBJ1-3; D gene uncertain. Between the trimmed V and J ends, which lost 4 bases and 0 bases, there was a span of 11 bases. CDR1 is SGHRS, CDR2 YFSETQ, per germline. The CDR3 extends over 15 amino acids. For the CDR3, the DNA is TGCGCCAGCAGCCCCCGTTGGAGCTCTGGAAACACCATATATTTT. Its translation: CASSPRWSSGNTIYF.

The V gene is TRBV5-6, the J gene TRBJ1-3; the match to TRBD1 covers 7 bases. The V and J ends lost 4 bases and 8 bases, in that order; junction bases with no gene match: 6. CDR3 size: 13 residues. CDR1 SGHDT and CDR2 YYEEEE come from the germline V gene. For the CDR3, the DNA is TGTGCCAGCAGCGGGACAGAGGAGGACACCATATATTTT. Encoded protein: CASSGTEEDTIYF.

The chain links TRBV28 to TRBJ1-2, with 7 nucleotides matching TRBD1. Germline loops: CDR1 MDHEN, CDR2 SYDVKM. Trimming removed 4 bases from V and 4 bases from J; junction bases left unmatched: 6. This CDR3 comprises 14 residues. CDR3 in DNA: TGTGCCAGCAGTTCCGGGACAGTCGTCTATGGCTACACCTTC. Translation gives CASSSGTVVYGYTF.

The table lists this clone with a few counts. The rearrangement uses TRBV29-1 and TRBJ2-1; a weak D match, TRBD2 (6 bases). The CDR3 length is 12 residues. Germline V gene sequence: CDR1 SQVTM, CDR2 ANQGSEA. Between the trimmed V and J ends, which lost 5 bases and 14 bases, there was a span of 19 bases. The CDR3 sequence: CSVLERDWSEFF. The CDR3 nucleotides read TGCAGCGTTCTCGAACGGGACTGGAGTGAGTTCTTC.

This clone turned up a few times. The chain couples TRBV19 to TRBJ2-7; 9 bases fit TRBD2. Germline CDR1 reads LNHDA; CDR2 reads SQIVND (reference sequence). With 8 bases clipped from V and 4 bases from J, the junction kept 9 bases outside the gene matches. The CDR3 is 14 residues long. In DNA, the CDR3 is TGTGCCAGTCTCCGAAGGGCGGGAGGGTACGAGCAGTACTTC. Translating it yields CASLRRAGGYEQYF.

This sequence joins TRBV6-1 and TRBJ2-7; a possible D gene is TRBD1 (7 bases). Per the germline V gene, CDR1 is MNHNS and CDR2 is SASEGT. Trimming removed 7 bases at V and 1 base at J, with 17 bases between. The length of the CDR3 is 15 residues. The CDR3 spells CASTIEAGGSYEQYF. CDR3 DNA: TGTGCCAGCACCATAGAGGCAGGGGGGTCCTACGAGCAGTACTTC.

V and J are TRBV2 and TRBJ1-2, with D hard to call. In germline, CDR1 is SNHLY, CDR2 FYNNEI. V shed 3 bases and J shed 8 bases, with 16 bases lying between them. There are 14 residues in the CDR3. The DNA for the CDR3 is TGTGCCAGCAGTGATGAAGGCCATATCAGGGGCTACACCTTC. Translating gives CASSDEGHIRGYTF.

The chain is built from TRBV7-6 and TRBJ1-6, with D uncertain. Between the trimmed V and J ends, which lost 5 bases and 9 bases, there was a span of 11 bases. Looked up from germline, CDR1 is SGHVS and CDR2 is FNYEAQ. The CDR3 extends over 13 amino acids. The CDR3 region has the DNA TGTGCCAGCAGCCCCGATCGGAGTTCACCCCTCCACTTT. Translated: CASSPDRSSPLHF.

The chain uses TRBV7-2 and TRBJ1-2, with D tentatively TRBD1 (5 bases). Between the trimmed V and J ends, which lost 1 base and 6 bases, there was a span of 15 bases. CDR3 length: 15 residues. Germline V gene data show CDR1 as SGHTA and CDR2 as FQGNSA. The DNA of the CDR3 is TGTGCCAGCAGCTTAGATAACAGGTTTCGGCATGGCTACACCTTC. This codes for CASSLDNRFRHGYTF.

This chain links TRBV19 with TRBJ2-1, with D perhaps matching TRBD1 (5 bases). V was clipped by 3 bases and J by 4 bases, with 13 bases between them. The CDR3 spans 15 residues. CDR1 is LNHDA and CDR2 is SQIVND in the germline V gene (reference sequence). The CDR3 nucleotides are TGTGCCAGTAGTATCGCCAGGGATGCTTACAATGAGCAGTTCTTC. Encoded protein: CASSIARDAYNEQFF.

V is TRBV7-2 and J is TRBJ2-7; possible D gene TRBD2, 6 bases. This CDR3 is built from 14 residues. Per the germline V gene, CDR1 is SGHTA and CDR2 is FQGNSA. Trimming cost V 8 bases and J 2 bases, with 16 bases left between them. CDR3 nucleotide sequence: TGTGCCAGCCTTGCTTGGGGACTTACCTACGAGCAGTACTTC. It yields the protein CASLAWGLTYEQYF.

The chain combines TRBV2 with TRBJ2-3, with D possibly matching TRBD1 (6 bases). Germline V lookup: CDR1 SNHLY, CDR2 FYNNEI. Trimming stripped 5 bases from V and 0 bases from J, with 12 bases between. This CDR3 contains 15 residues. CDR3 sequence: CASSLTGPSTDTQYF. The CDR3 nucleotides read TGTGCCAGCAGTCTAACAGGGCCTAGCACAGATACGCAGTATTTT.

The V call is TRBV29-1, the J call TRBJ1-6; possible D gene TRBD1, 5 bases. V gave up 7 bases and J gave up 3 bases, with 19 bases separating them. Looked up from germline, CDR1 is SQVTM and CDR2 is ANQGSEA. CDR3 length equals 16 residues. The CDR3 region is CSDRRLEGDYNSPLHF. In DNA, the CDR3 is TGCAGCGATCGGCGACTTGAAGGGGACTATAATTCACCCCTCCACTTT.

This clone came up a few times. CDR3 nucleotides: TGTGCCAGCAGTAGGGGACAGGGCGAGACCCAGTACTTC. This gives the protein CASSRGQGETQYF. The chain couples TRBV6-6 to TRBJ2-5; TRBD1 aligns across 9 bases. Germline values: CDR1 MNHNY, CDR2 SVGAGI (reference sequence). The CDR3 runs to 13 residues. J gave up 5 bases and V 5 bases, and 3 bases lay outside the gene matches.

The chain couples TRBV7-2 to TRBJ2-2; TRBD1 agrees at 9 bases. The J segment lost 4 bases and the V segment lost 4 bases, leaving 4 bases of the junction unmatched. This CDR3 region has 15 residues. The germline gives CDR1 SGHTA, CDR2 FQGNSA. CDR3 DNA sequence: TGTGCCAGCAGCTCACAGGGGGCCCGCACCGGGGAGCTGTTTTTT. Translation gives CASSSQGARTGELFF.

The rearrangement uses TRBV19 and TRBJ2-1; 7 bases map to TRBD1. The ends lost 6 bases at V and 10 bases at J; junction bases unmatched: 12. The germline V gene has CDR1 LNHDA and CDR2 SQIVND (reference sequence). This CDR3 is built from 14 residues. The CDR3 spells CASRTDRAQPEQFF. The CDR3 region has the DNA TGTGCCAGTAGAACTGACAGGGCACAGCCGGAGCAGTTCTTC.

The CDR3 DNA is TGTGCCATCAGCGACAGGGACTACGAGCAGTACTTC. Its protein is CAISDRDYEQYF. The V call is TRBV10-3, the J call TRBJ2-7, with TRBD1 matching 7 bases. Trimming cost V 6 bases and J 3 bases; bases outside gene matches: 2. The CDR3 extends over 12 amino acids. CDR1 and CDR2 from the germline V gene are ENHRY and SYGVKD.